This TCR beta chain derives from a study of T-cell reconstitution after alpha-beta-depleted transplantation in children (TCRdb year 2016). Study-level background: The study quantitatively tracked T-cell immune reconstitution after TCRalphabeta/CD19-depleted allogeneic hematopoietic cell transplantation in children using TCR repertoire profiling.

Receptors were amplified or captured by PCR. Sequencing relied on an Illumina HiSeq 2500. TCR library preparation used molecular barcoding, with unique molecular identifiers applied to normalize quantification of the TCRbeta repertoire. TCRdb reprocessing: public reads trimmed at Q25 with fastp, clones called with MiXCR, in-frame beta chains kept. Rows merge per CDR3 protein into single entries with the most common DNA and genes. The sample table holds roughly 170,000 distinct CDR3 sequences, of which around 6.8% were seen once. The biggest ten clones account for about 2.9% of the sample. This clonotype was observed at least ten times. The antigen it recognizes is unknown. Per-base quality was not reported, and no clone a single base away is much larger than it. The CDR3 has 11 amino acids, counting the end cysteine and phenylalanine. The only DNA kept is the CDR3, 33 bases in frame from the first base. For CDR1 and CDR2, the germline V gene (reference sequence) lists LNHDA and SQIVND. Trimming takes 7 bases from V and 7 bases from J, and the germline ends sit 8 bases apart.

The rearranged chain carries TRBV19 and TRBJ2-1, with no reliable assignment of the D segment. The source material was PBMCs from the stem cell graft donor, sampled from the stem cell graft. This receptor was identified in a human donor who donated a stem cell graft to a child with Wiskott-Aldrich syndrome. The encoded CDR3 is CASKRSNEQFF. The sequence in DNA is TGTGCCAGTAAGAGGTCGAATGAGCAGTTCTTC.